This TCR beta chain derives from a study of shared clonotypes between healthy human individuals (dated by TCRdb to 2020 to 2022). At the level of the whole study: A couple of women and a few men aged 18 to 49 years were included in the cohort. For each donor, three plates each were used for CD4 naive and CD4 memory, two plates were used for CD8 naive, and one plate was used for CD8 memory. The study deeply sequenced blood TCR repertoires of about 5 healthy adults to estimate repertoire size and the extent of clonotype sharing between individuals. Libraries were prepared and TCR repertoires were sequenced by different laboratories using diverse techniques, in order to increase sequencing depth and limit assay-specific biases. Per donor, leukapheresis produced somewhere between about 0.85 and 10 billion PBMCs. On the study overall, not on this receptor specifically: The small number of donors limited the genetic and exposure-history diversity represented. When several donors were compared, the shared fraction of clonotypes was about 5% for naive CD4, 3% to 4% for naive CD8, 2.3% for memory CD4, and around 0.37% for memory CD8. Compared with non-shared clonotypes, clonotypes shared by all four sorted-subset donors had higher generation probabilities. Based on pairwise subsampling, the degree of clonotype sharing among donors was expected to be affected by sequencing depth. Estimated clonotype richness was generally larger for naive than for memory subsets. Sampling was limited to blood, and TCR repertoires in tissue likely differ from TCR repertoires in blood. Even with the large sequencing depth, rarefaction of the sorted-subset datasets indicated that sequencing was incomplete.

The donors were healthy, HIV-negative adults with no recently reported acute infections or vaccinations. All donors were Caucasian adults living in Nashville, Tennessee, USA. The CD8 memory samples were a combination of magnetically selected CD45RO+ cells and CCR7-negative CD45RA+ effector memory (TemRA) cells. Blood was collected by leukapheresis, and PBMCs were isolated by Ficoll-Histopaque density gradient centrifugation and then cryopreserved in liquid nitrogen vapor phase. Purity and quantity of every magnetically sorted T cell population were checked by analytical flow cytometry. From each sorted fraction, genomic DNA was isolated and quantified by UV absorbance on a Nanodrop 2000c. Using the deep immunoSEQ assay, TCR CDR3 regions were amplified from genomic DNA by multiplex PCR. For each cell subset, the extracted genomic DNA was distributed evenly across all wells of several immunoSEQ 96-well plates, and each plate served as one replicate. For sorted subsets, each replicate PCR was loaded with 200 ng genomic DNA, equivalent to 30,000 to 35,000 T cell genomes. Purified libraries were quantified with a Qubit 3.0 fluorometer, sized on a Bioanalyzer 2100, and re-quantified with the KAPA Library Quantification kit. Each immunoSEQ 96-well plate was sequenced on its own single-read 150-cycle Illumina NextSeq 550 flow cell. The study's processing was this. Because only junctional sequences without quality scores were contained in the immunoSEQ output, filtering matching that applied to full-length reads could not be performed. To assign V/J genes and CDR3, sequences were annotated against IMGT germline references using PyIR, a Python wrapper for IgBLAST v1.9. Reads were filtered out if the reads had weak V/J assignments (E-value above 1e-6), no CDR3, stop codons, out-of-frame junctions, or ambiguous translated residues. V3J clonotypes were defined as sequences sharing an identical inferred V gene, J gene, and CDR3 amino acid sequence. Percentage overlap between repertoires was calculated by dividing the number of shared unique clonotypes by the size of the smaller repertoire. RTK rarefaction, the Chao1 estimator, and Recon v2.1 estimates of unobserved clonotypes were used to assess repertoire richness. OLGA was used to compute generation probabilities for all TCRbeta clonotypes that the gDNA method yielded from a few donors. TCRdb holds this immuneACCESS table with in-frame rearrangements only. Some clones are missing; in checked studies, unresolved V genes explain under half, and the rest has no known cause. D and trimming were read from the DNA, whereas the V and J calls and clone size are those reported in that table. The sample contains roughly 76,000 clones, around 57% of them found a single time. Together, the top ten hold 51% of the sample.

CDR1 and CDR2 are drawn from the germline V gene: SGHTA, FQGTGA. The CDR3 starts with the cysteine, ends with the phenylalanine, and has 16 residues. The kept DNA is CDR3 alone, 48 bases in frame from the first base. V is cut back by 4 bases and J by 5 bases, with 6 bases in the junction unmatched. This clone has just a few counts. What antigen it recognizes has not been identified. Base qualities were left out, and no much larger clone turns up one base away. The V and J genes are TRBV7-3 and TRBJ2-1; TRBD2 matches 12 bases in the middle. Sequencing was performed on memory CD8+ T cells sorted from blood. The cell subset or site label corresponds to: CD45RO+ cells pooled with CCR7-negative TemRA cells. The clonotype comes from a man younger than 40 in good health. The DNA sequence reads TGTGCCAGCAGCTCGACTAGCGGGAGTTCCAACAATGAGCAGTTCTTC. This is translated as CASSSTSGSSNNEQFF.